Each of the 16 T cell receptor beta chains below was sequenced from the same sample in a study of shared clonotypes between healthy human individuals. Method: immunoSEQ multiplex PCR; TCRdb's copy keeps in-frame clones and lacks some. Seen here are over 2 million clones, around 95% observed once, and the top ten hold around 0.13%. Specimen: naive CD4+ T cells sorted from blood. Subset denoted: CD45RA+ positively selected. Receptors were obtained from a man aged 18-30 years in good health.

A remark on this clone: Other DNA sequences from this sample encode an identical CDR3 as well. The chain carries TRBV7-2 and TRBJ1-5; possibly TRBD1 for D (6 bases). The CDR3 is 15 amino acids. Trimming took off 5 bases at V and 4 bases at J, with 15 bases between the two ends. Germline V CDR1 and CDR2: SGHTA, FQGNSA. The CDR3 DNA follows: TGTGCCAGCAGCCCCAAGGGGGGCGGGAATCAGCCCCAGCATTTT. It encodes CASSPKGGGNQPQHF.

V usage is TRBV6-1 and J usage is TRBJ2-1; 8 positions match TRBD2. The germline V gene has CDR1 MNHNS and CDR2 SASEGT. CDR3 length: 15 amino acids. Germline trimming cut 5 bases from V and 5 bases from J; bases unmatched to any gene: 8. This CDR3 is CASSNRFSGNNEQFF. CDR3 sequence (DNA): TGTGCCAGCAGTAACCGGTTTAGCGGGAACAATGAGCAGTTCTTC.

A note on this clone: The same CDR3 is also encoded by other DNA sequences in this sample. The chain couples TRBV28 to TRBJ2-7, with D possibly being TRBD1 (6 bases). Germline V gene data show CDR1 as MDHEN and CDR2 as SYDVKM. V was cut by 5 bases and J by 2 bases, with 10 bases left in between. This CDR3 comprises 13 residues. CDR3 region: CASSPGTTYEQYF. The DNA of the CDR3 is TGTGCCAGCAGTCCGGGGACAACCTACGAGCAGTACTTC.

V gene TRBV2 combines with J gene TRBJ1-4, with 10 nucleotides matching TRBD1. Germline V lookup: CDR1 SNHLY, CDR2 FYNNEI. The junction had 13 bases not matched to a gene; V was cut back by 6 bases and J by 0 bases. CDR3 length equals 19 residues. CDR3 region: CASRVSGTGAFATNEKLFF. Here the CDR3 DNA reads TGTGCCAGCAGAGTTTCCGGGACAGGGGCTTTTGCAACTAATGAAAAACTGTTTTTT.

Remarks on this clone: This same CDR3 is encoded by further DNA sequences in the sample. The chain combines TRBV5-1 with TRBJ2-6, with D possibly matching TRBD2 (5 bases). Trimming stripped 0 bases from V and 0 bases from J, with 7 bases between. The length of the CDR3 is 16 residues. The V gene's germline CDR1 is SGHRS and CDR2 YFSETQ. CDR3 residues: CASSLVGSSGANVLTF. The CDR3 DNA follows: TGCGCCAGCAGCTTGGTGGGGAGCTCTGGGGCCAACGTCCTGACTTTC.

This chain uses TRBV28 with TRBJ1-2; 8 bases are shared with TRBD1. CDR3 length equals 13 residues. J gave up 7 bases and V 3 bases, and 4 bases lay outside the gene matches. In germline, CDR1 is MDHEN, CDR2 SYDVKM. DNA for the CDR3: TGTGCCAGCAGTTTGACTGGGACAGGTGGCTACACCTTC. This codes for CASSLTGTGGYTF.

The rearrangement joins TRBV7-2 to TRBJ1-4; the D gene is possibly TRBD1 (5 bases). The CDR3 is 14 residues long. V was shortened by 3 bases and J by 7 bases, with 12 bases between the two germline ends. Germline V lookup: CDR1 SGHTA, CDR2 FQGNSA. The CDR3 DNA sequence: TGTGCCAGCAGCTTCGGGGCGGGACGTGAAAAACTGTTTTTT. This encodes CASSFGAGREKLFF.

The chain uses TRBV6-5 and TRBJ1-6; 7 nucleotides line up with TRBD1. Germline V CDR1 and CDR2: MNHEY, SVGAGI. J gave up 2 bases and V 5 bases, and 3 bases lay outside the gene matches. CDR3 length equals 15 residues. The CDR3: CASSGGGAYNSPLHF. In DNA, the CDR3 is TGTGCCAGCAGTGGAGGGGGCGCCTATAATTCACCCCTCCACTTT.

The CDR3 DNA is TGCGCCAGCAGCCTCACAGGGGGTAGCTCTGGAAACACCATATATTTT. Its translation: CASSLTGGSSGNTIYF. The chain joins TRBV4-1 to TRBJ1-3, with 8 bases lining up with TRBD1. The germline CDR1 and CDR2 sequences are MGHRA and YSYEKL. V trimming: 4 bases; J trimming: 0 bases; junction bases outside the gene matches: 5. The CDR3 extends over 16 amino acids.

This clone showed up just once. The chain has TRBV4-1 and TRBJ2-7, with D unresolved. The CDR3 loop spans 14 amino acids. The V end was cut by 4 bases, the J end by 2 bases, with 12 bases between. Germline loops: CDR1 MGHRA, CDR2 YSYEKL. CDR3 in DNA: TGCGCCAGCAGCCCCTGGCCCAAGACCTACGAGCAGTACTTC. The encoded protein is CASSPWPKTYEQYF.

This rearrangement joins TRBV7-9 to TRBJ2-3, with TRBD2 matching over 12 bases. The CDR3 is made up of 15 amino acids. Looked up from germline, CDR1 is SEHNR and CDR2 is FQNEAQ (reference sequence). V trimming: 4 bases; J trimming: 4 bases; junction bases outside the gene matches: 3. The CDR3 reads CASSWLAGGPDTQYF. The DNA of the CDR3 is TGTGCCAGCAGCTGGCTAGCGGGGGGGCCAGATACGCAGTATTTT.

The table lists this clone with a count of one. The chain is built from TRBV27 and TRBJ2-2, with D perhaps matching TRBD1 (6 bases). Germline CDR1 reads MNHEY; CDR2 reads SMNVEV (reference sequence). Trimming removed 3 bases from V and 2 bases from J, with 10 bases in between. The CDR3 consists of 15 residues. This CDR3 is CASSFWGLNTGELFF. The CDR3 DNA is TGTGCCAGCAGTTTTTGGGGGCTTAACACCGGGGAGCTGTTTTTT.

This clone has only one observation. This chain uses TRBV4-1 with TRBJ2-2, with 10 bases fitting TRBD2. The CDR3 spans 16 residues. V dropped 1 base and J dropped 9; count of bases not matched to a gene: 8. The germline V gene encodes CDR1 MGHRA and CDR2 YSYEKL. The CDR3 region is CASSQGSGGANRELFF. The DNA of the CDR3 is TGCGCCAGCAGCCAAGGAAGCGGGGGGGCCAATAGGGAGCTGTTTTTT.

This chain joins TRBV29-1 and TRBJ2-7; TRBD1 is a possible D gene (5 bases). Per the germline V gene, CDR1 is SQVTM and CDR2 is ANQGSEA. V gave up 3 bases and J gave up 6 bases, with 12 bases separating them. The CDR3 runs 12 residues. The CDR3 region has the DNA TGCAGCGTTGAGGGGCAGGGCGGCGAGCAGTACTTC. This translates into CSVEGQGGEQYF.

The rearrangement joins TRBV28 to TRBJ2-7, with 9 bases lining up with TRBD2. Germline V gene sequence: CDR1 MDHEN, CDR2 SYDVKM. V lost 5 bases, J lost 3 bases, and 8 bases stayed unmatched. This CDR3 is built from 15 residues. The CDR3 loop is CASSVESGGIYEQYF. The CDR3 DNA is TGTGCCAGCAGTGTGGAAAGCGGGGGGATCTACGAGCAGTACTTC.

This clone was picked up one time. The chain links TRBV2 to TRBJ1-2, with TRBD1 matching over 8 bases. This CDR3 is 14 amino acids long. The germline V gene encodes CDR1 SNHLY and CDR2 FYNNEI. The ends lost 4 bases at V and 4 bases at J; junction bases unmatched: 5. The CDR3 protein is CASSAQGVPYGYTF. CDR3 in DNA: TGTGCCAGCAGTGCACAGGGGGTGCCCTATGGCTACACCTTC. The whole variable domain, filled in from reference TRBV2 and TRBJ1-2, reads EPEVTQTPSHQVTQMGQEVILRCVPISNHLYFYWYRQILGQKVEFLVSFYNNEISEKSEIFDDQFSVERPDGSNFTLKIRSTKLEDSAMYFCASSAQGVPYGYTFGSGTRLTVV.